Listed here is a single T cell receptor beta chain. The antigen is not known. The data belong to a study of cytomegalovirus exposure and HLA in healthy donors. Across the whole study: Earlier, roughly 180 million T cells were analyzed, and 90 million to 120 million unique TCR beta sequences were found among them.

V dropped 4 bases and J dropped 2 bases, with 9 bases sitting between them. Per germline, CDR1 LNHDA and CDR2 SQIVND (reference sequence). The CDR3 sequence is 14 residues long. The study's findings and limits: With DRB1 most and HLA-C fewest, TCR association rates differed between HLA loci in a later analysis.

The primer mix had 60 Vbeta and 13 Jbeta primers. The table came from immunoSEQ multiplex PCR; TCRdb's copy has only in-frame clones and leaves some out. The table shows roughly 100,000 clones, with approximately 80% occurring only once. V and J are TRBV19 and TRBJ2-1; a weak D match, TRBD2 (5 bases). Specimen: PBMCs. The TCR was taken from a woman younger than 30 in good health and CMV-seropositive. The DNA for the CDR3 is TGTGCCAGTAGTAACGGGGAGACCTACAATGAGCAGTTCTTC. It yields the protein CASSNGETYNEQFF.